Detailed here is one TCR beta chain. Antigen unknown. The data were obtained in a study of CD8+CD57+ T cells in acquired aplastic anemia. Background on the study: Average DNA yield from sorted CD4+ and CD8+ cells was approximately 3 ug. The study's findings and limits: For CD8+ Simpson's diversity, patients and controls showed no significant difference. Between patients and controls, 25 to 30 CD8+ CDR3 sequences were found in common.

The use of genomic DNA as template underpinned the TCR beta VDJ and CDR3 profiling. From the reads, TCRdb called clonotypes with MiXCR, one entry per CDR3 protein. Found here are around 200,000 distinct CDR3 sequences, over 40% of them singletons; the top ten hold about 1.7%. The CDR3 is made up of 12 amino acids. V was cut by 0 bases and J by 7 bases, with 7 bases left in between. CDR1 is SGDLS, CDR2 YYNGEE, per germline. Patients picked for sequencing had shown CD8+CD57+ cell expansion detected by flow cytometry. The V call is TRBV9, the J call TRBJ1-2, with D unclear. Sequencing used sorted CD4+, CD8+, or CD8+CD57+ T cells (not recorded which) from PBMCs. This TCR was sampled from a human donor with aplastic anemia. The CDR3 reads CASSVGEGGYTF. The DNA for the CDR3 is TGTGCCAGCAGCGTAGGGGAGGGTGGCTACACCTTC.